Listed here are 29 T cell receptor beta chains from one sample, sequenced in a study of cytomegalovirus exposure and HLA in healthy donors. The PCR used 60 Vbeta and 13 Jbeta primers. The repertoire was sequenced with immunoSEQ multiplex PCR; TCRdb's copy has only in-frame clones and lacks some. The sample yields fewer than 110,000 clones, about three quarters seen once. Sequencing used PBMCs. Source of these receptors: a man aged 25 to 40 in good health and CMV-seronegative.

The chain joins TRBV10-2 to TRBJ2-7; TRBD2 agrees at 16 bases. Trimming at V came to 6 bases and at J to 0 bases, leaving 11 bases not matched to a gene. Germline V gene data show CDR1 as WSHSY and CDR2 as SAAADI. CDR3 length equals 19 residues. The CDR3 protein is CASRRPGLAGGKSSYEQYF. Here the CDR3 DNA reads TGCGCCAGCAGGAGACCGGGACTAGCGGGAGGGAAGAGCTCCTACGAGCAGTACTTC.

The V call is TRBV10-3, the J call TRBJ2-5; TRBD1 matches at 7 bases. Unmatched junction bases numbered 3, after V lost 8 bases and J lost 3 bases. Germline V gene data show CDR1 as ENHRY and CDR2 as SYGVKD. CDR3 size: 12 residues. The CDR3 here is CAIADREETQYF. The CDR3 DNA reads as TGTGCCATCGCCGACAGGGAAGAGACCCAGTACTTC.

The gene calls are TRBV19 and TRBJ2-5; perhaps TRBD2 as D (6 bases). Trimming took off 8 bases at V and 6 bases at J, with 16 bases between the two ends. The CDR3 spans 13 residues. Germline CDR1 LNHDA, CDR2 SQIVND (reference sequence). The DNA of the CDR3 is TGTGCCAGTGGGGGACTCTCGGGACAGACCCAGTACTTC. It codes for CASGGLSGQTQYF.

The chain links TRBV19 to TRBJ2-1; unclear D gene. Germline V gives CDR1 LNHDA, CDR2 SQIVND (reference sequence). V was trimmed by 8 bases and J by 9 bases, leaving 14 bases between them. The CDR3 contains 12 residues. This CDR3 is CASSTMGTEQFF. The CDR3 region has the DNA TGTGCCAGTTCAACGATGGGCACTGAGCAGTTCTTC. The complete variable domain, with remaining parts taken from reference TRBV19 and TRBJ2-1, reads DGGITQSPKYLFRKEGQNVTLSCEQNLNHDAMYWYRQDPGQGLRLIYYSQIVNDFQKGDIAEGYSVSREKKESFPLTVTSAQKNPTAFYLCASSTMGTEQFFGPGTRLTVL.

V is TRBV28 and J is TRBJ2-7; tentatively, D is TRBD2 (6 bases). V was clipped by 7 bases and J by 2 bases, with 15 bases between them. From germline, CDR1 is MDHEN and CDR2 SYDVKM. The CDR3 is made up of 14 amino acids. CDR3 amino acids: CASNPPGLTYEQYF. Here the CDR3 DNA reads TGTGCCAGCAACCCCCCGGGACTGACCTACGAGCAGTACTTC. Based on the CDR3 plus reference TRBV28 and TRBJ2-7, the full variable domain is DVKVTQSSRYLVKRTGEKVFLECVQDMDHENMFWYRQDPGLGLRLIYFSYDVKMKEKGDIPEGYSVSREKKERFSLILESASTNQTSMYLCASNPPGLTYEQYFGPGTRLTVT.

The rearrangement joins TRBV9 to TRBJ2-1, with 8 nucleotides matching TRBD2. In germline, CDR1 is SGDLS, CDR2 YYNGEE. The CDR3 has 16 residues. V shed 4 bases, J shed 9 bases, and the junction held 15 bases outside the gene matches. The CDR3 DNA reads as TGTGCCAGCAGCCGAGCCGGGACTAGGGAGATTGGTGAGCAGTTCTTC. Amino acid sequence: CASSRAGTREIGEQFF.

The chain recombines TRBV7-9 with TRBJ2-1; tentative D call: TRBD2 (6 bases). The germline V gene has CDR1 SEHNR and CDR2 FQNEAQ (reference sequence). Trimming left V 5 bases short and J 4 bases short, with 9 bases between. CDR3 length equals 13 residues. CDR3 sequence (DNA): TGTGCCAGCAGCCCCCGGGGGTACAATGAGCAGTTCTTC. It translates to CASSPRGYNEQFF.

This clone showed up just once. The rearrangement links TRBV10-1 to TRBJ2-3; TRBD2 is a possible D gene (7 bases). Trimming cost V 0 bases and J 4 bases, with 17 bases left between them. The CDR3 is 17 residues long. CDR1 and CDR2 from the germline V gene are WNHNN and SYGVQD (reference sequence). The CDR3 protein is CASSESLGGGGPDTQYF. CDR3 bases: TGCGCCAGCAGTGAGTCGCTAGGGGGGGGCGGCCCAGATACGCAGTATTTT.

The V call is TRBV6-1, the J call TRBJ2-1; 11 bases match TRBD2. In germline, CDR1 is MNHNS, CDR2 SASEGT. CDR3 length equals 16 residues. The trim removed 0 bases at V and 4 bases at J, leaving 2 bases unmatched. In DNA form, the CDR3 reads TGTGCCAGCAGTGAAGCCACTAGCGGGGGTTACAATGAGCAGTTCTTC. Translated: CASSEATSGGYNEQFF.

The chain has TRBV19 and TRBJ2-2; 7 bases map to TRBD1. V gave up 1 base and J gave up 4 bases; unmatched junction bases: 3. The CDR3 runs to 15 residues. The germline V gene has CDR1 LNHDA and CDR2 SQIVND (reference sequence). DNA of the CDR3: TGTGCCAGTAGTATAGGACAGGGAGCCACCGGGGAGCTGTTTTTT. Its translation: CASSIGQGATGELFF. The full variable domain, in which reference TRBV19 and TRBJ2-2 provide the parts outside the CDR3, is DGGITQSPKYLFRKEGQNVTLSCEQNLNHDAMYWYRQDPGQGLRLIYYSQIVNDFQKGDIAEGYSVSREKKESFPLTVTSAQKNPTAFYLCASSIGQGATGELFFGEGSRLTVL.

The rearrangement links TRBV30 to TRBJ2-5; TRBD2 might be the D (5 bases). CDR3 size: 16 residues. V was pared by 3 bases and J by 5 bases, with 22 bases between. Germline CDR1 and CDR2: GTSNPN and SVGIG (reference sequence). CDR3 in amino acids: CAWRVAPGRRSETQYF. As DNA, the CDR3 is TGTGCCTGGAGGGTGGCACCCGGAAGGAGGTCGGAGACCCAGTACTTC.

The chain carries TRBV7-3 and TRBJ1-1; TRBD1 aligns across 8 bases. Germline V gene lookup returns CDR1 SGHTA and CDR2 FQGTGA. CDR3 size: 15 residues. V lost 5 bases, J lost 5 bases, and 10 bases stayed unmatched. This chain's CDR3 is CASSKTGQGGTEAFF. DNA for the CDR3: TGTGCCAGCAGCAAAACCGGACAGGGAGGAACTGAAGCTTTCTTT.

The chain employs TRBV9 and TRBJ2-7; D not resolved. The V end lost 0 bases, the J end lost 1 base, and 5 bases lay between the germline ends. Germline-derived CDR1 and CDR2 are SGDLS and YYNGEE. The CDR3 totals 13 residues. CDR3 sequence: CASSVDLSYEQYF. The CDR3 DNA sequence: TGTGCCAGCAGCGTAGACCTATCCTACGAGCAGTACTTC.

This chain connects TRBV11-3 to TRBJ2-1, with TRBD2 identical over 15 bases. The junction had 4 bases not matched to a gene; V was cut back by 1 base and J by 6 bases. CDR3 length equals 17 residues. CDR1 is SGHNT and CDR2 is YENEEA in the germline V gene. CDR3 in DNA: TGTGCCAGCAGCTTAGTTGGGACTAGCGGGGGGCCCAATGAGCAGTTCTTC. It encodes CASSLVGTSGGPNEQFF.

J is TRBJ2-1 and V is TRBV4-1; 7 bases are shared with TRBD1. In germline, CDR1 is MGHRA, CDR2 YSYEKL. V was pared by 2 bases and J by 4 bases, with 8 bases of the junction left unmatched. CDR3 length: 16 amino acids. CDR3 sequence reads: CASSQLPGQTYNEQFF. In DNA form, the CDR3 reads TGCGCCAGCAGCCAACTCCCGGGACAGACTTACAATGAGCAGTTCTTC.

V usage is TRBV7-6 and J usage is TRBJ2-7; D unclear. The length of the CDR3 is 13 residues. Between the trimmed V and J ends, which lost 5 bases and 2 bases, there was a span of 10 bases. The V gene's germline CDR1 is SGHVS and CDR2 FNYEAQ. In DNA form, the CDR3 reads TGTGCCAGCAGCACAAGACAAGCCTACGAGCAGTACTTC. Its protein product is CASSTRQAYEQYF.

The chain recombines TRBV6-6 with TRBJ2-5; 8 bases fit TRBD2. CDR3 length: 15 amino acids. V lost 0 bases, J lost 1 base, and 1 base stayed unmatched. Per germline, CDR1 MNHNY and CDR2 SVGAGI (reference sequence). The CDR3 spells CASSYSLAGQETQYF. CDR3 DNA sequence: TGTGCCAGCAGTTACTCTCTAGCGGGCCAAGAGACCCAGTACTTC.

Notes on this clone: The DNA is left out, because the CDR3 cannot be placed on it with certainty; the CDR3 is given as TCRdb lists it. V is TRBV6-1 and J is TRBJ1-1. Germline CDR1 MNHNS, CDR2 SASEGT. The CDR3 length equals 14 residues, ends included. CDR3 protein: CASSSSGGDTEAFF.

V and J are TRBV2 and TRBJ1-2; the D gene is possibly TRBD1 (6 bases). The CDR3 spans 13 residues. Germline lookup yields CDR1 SNHLY and CDR2 FYNNEI. V lost 2 bases, J lost 8 bases, and 12 bases lay in between. CDR3 nucleotides: TGTGCCAGCAGTGAACTGGGGGCGCACGGCTACACCTTC. As protein: CASSELGAHGYTF. The whole variable domain, remainder taken from reference TRBV2 and TRBJ1-2, is EPEVTQTPSHQVTQMGQEVILRCVPISNHLYFYWYRQILGQKVEFLVSFYNNEISEKSEIFDDQFSVERPDGSNFTLKIRSTKLEDSAMYFCASSELGAHGYTFGSGTRLTVV.

The V call is TRBV5-1, the J call TRBJ2-7, with 13 bases identical to TRBD2. This CDR3 has 19 amino acids. Germline V gene lookup returns CDR1 SGHRS and CDR2 YFSETQ. The V and J ends lost 4 bases and 6 bases, in that order; junction bases with no gene match: 19. CDR3 DNA sequence: TGCGCCAGCAGCGGAGGTGGACTAGCGGGAGTGTCGGCCTACGGCGAGCAGTACTTC. Protein sequence: CASSGGGLAGVSAYGEQYF. The full variable domain, its missing parts supplied by reference TRBV5-1 and TRBJ2-7, is KAGVTQTPRYLIKTRGQQVTLSCSPISGHRSVSWYQQTPGQGLQFLFEYFSETQRNKGNFPGRFSGRQFSNSRSEMNVSTLELGDSALYLCASSGGGLAGVSAYGEQYFGPGTRLTVT.

V and J are TRBV18 and TRBJ1-2; a possible D gene is TRBD1 (6 bases). V lost 2 bases and J lost 4, with 14 bases in between. Looked up from germline, CDR1 is KGHSH and CDR2 is LQKENI. The CDR3 length is 15 residues. In nucleotides, the CDR3 is TGTGCCAGCTCACCAGGGGTCGAGACAGGCTATGGCTACACCTTC. Protein: CASSPGVETGYGYTF.

This chain links TRBV2 with TRBJ2-5; 10 positions match TRBD1. Trimming at V came to 5 bases and at J to 5 bases, leaving 5 bases not matched to a gene. From germline, CDR1 is SNHLY and CDR2 FYNNEI. The CDR3 spans 14 residues. Written as DNA, the CDR3 is TGTGCCAGCAGTTTTGACAGGGGGCTGGAGACCCAGTACTTC. Its translation is CASSFDRGLETQYF.

The V call is TRBV7-9, the J call TRBJ2-1; 7 nucleotides agree with TRBD2. The junction had 10 bases not matched to a gene; V was cut back by 6 bases and J by 5 bases. Per the germline V gene, CDR1 is SEHNR and CDR2 is FQNEAQ (reference sequence). This CDR3 spans 15 amino acids. CDR3 DNA sequence: TGTGCCAGCAGGGAGCAGGTGGGGGGGGACAATGAGCAGTTCTTC. This encodes CASREQVGGDNEQFF.

V and J are TRBV11-2 and TRBJ2-5; TRBD2 agrees at 8 bases. Germline loops: CDR1 SGHAT, CDR2 FQNNGV. The J segment lost 4 bases and the V segment lost 0 bases, leaving 7 bases of the junction unmatched. The CDR3 sequence is 16 residues long. CDR3 region: CASSLDRGGRGETQYF. The CDR3 region has the DNA TGTGCCAGCAGCTTAGATCGGGGGGGGCGCGGAGAGACCCAGTACTTC.

V and J are TRBV28 and TRBJ1-2, with D maybe TRBD1 (5 bases). The CDR3 totals 13 residues. V was cut by 5 bases and J by 4 bases, with 11 bases left in between. Looked up from germline, CDR1 is MDHEN and CDR2 is SYDVKM. CDR3 in DNA: TGTGCCAGCAGTCCGGACACCTTCTATGGCTACACCTTC. Amino acids: CASSPDTFYGYTF.

This chain links TRBV6-5 with TRBJ2-3; D perhaps matches TRBD1 (5 bases). Deletions cut 4 bases from V and 1 base from J, with 12 bases between. Germline assignment: CDR1 MNHEY and CDR2 SVGAGI. The CDR3 runs 15 residues. The CDR3 sequence is CASSLGTGRTDTQYF. In DNA form, the CDR3 reads TGTGCCAGCAGTTTAGGTACAGGCCGCACAGATACGCAGTATTTT.

V usage is TRBV28 and J usage is TRBJ2-3; unclear D gene. Trimming took 3 bases from V and 5 from J, leaving 15 bases between them. The CDR3 totals 15 residues. Per the germline V gene, CDR1 is MDHEN and CDR2 is SYDVKM. CDR3 in amino acids: CASSFGSRRVDTQYF. CDR3 in DNA: TGTGCCAGCAGTTTCGGGTCTAGAAGAGTAGATACGCAGTATTTT.

The J gene is TRBJ2-2, the V gene TRBV6-1; 8 bases agree with TRBD1. Germline CDR1 is MNHNS and CDR2 is SASEGT. V shed 0 bases, J shed 6 bases, and the junction held 6 bases outside the gene matches. This CDR3 spans 16 amino acids. The chain's CDR3 is CASSEAVTGVAGELFF. The CDR3 region has the DNA TGTGCCAGCAGTGAAGCCGTGACAGGGGTTGCCGGGGAGCTGTTTTTT.

The chain joins TRBV7-2 to TRBJ2-5, with 10 positions matching TRBD1. The length of the CDR3 is 15 residues. Germline V gene lookup returns CDR1 SGHTA and CDR2 FQGNSA. The V and J ends lost 4 bases and 3 bases, in that order; junction bases with no gene match: 5. The CDR3 region has the DNA TGTGCCAGCAGCTCCAGGACAGGGGGGAAAGAGACCCAGTACTTC. Translation: CASSSRTGGKETQYF.